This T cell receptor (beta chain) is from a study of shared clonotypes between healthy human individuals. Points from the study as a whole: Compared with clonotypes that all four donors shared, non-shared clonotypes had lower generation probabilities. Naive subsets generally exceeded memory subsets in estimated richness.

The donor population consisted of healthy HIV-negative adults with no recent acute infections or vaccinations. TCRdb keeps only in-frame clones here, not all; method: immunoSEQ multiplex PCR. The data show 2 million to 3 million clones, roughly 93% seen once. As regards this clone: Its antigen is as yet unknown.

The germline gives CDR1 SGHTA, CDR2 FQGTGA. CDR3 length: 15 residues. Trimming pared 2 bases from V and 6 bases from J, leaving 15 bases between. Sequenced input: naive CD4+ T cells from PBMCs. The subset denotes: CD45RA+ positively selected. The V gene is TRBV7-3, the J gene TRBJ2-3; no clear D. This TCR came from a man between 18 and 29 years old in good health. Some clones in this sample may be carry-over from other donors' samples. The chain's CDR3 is CASSLAGSGVDTQYF. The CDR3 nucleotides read TGTGCCAGCAGCTTAGCTGGTAGTGGAGTCGATACGCAGTATTTT. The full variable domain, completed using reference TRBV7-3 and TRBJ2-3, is GAGVSQTPSNKVTEKGKYVELRCDPISGHTALYWYRQSLGQGPEFLIYFQGTGAADDSGLPNDRFFAVRPEGSVSTLKIQRTERGDSAVYLCASSLAGSGVDTQYFGPGTRLTVL.